Below are 24 T cell receptor beta chains sequenced from a single sample in a study of blood T cell repertoires in COVID-19. Profiling relied on immunoSEQ multiplex PCR, and the TCRdb table lists in-frame clones only, not all of them. The data hold fewer than 400,000 clones, with approximately 86% observed a single time. Sequencing was carried out using PBMCs or T cells enriched from blood (not recorded which). The receptor set was obtained from a woman aged 18-29 years who had recovered from COVID-19.

V is TRBV6-1 and J is TRBJ1-3; D remains unclear. The CDR3 has 19 residues. Per the germline V gene, CDR1 is MNHNS and CDR2 is SASEGT. Trimming pared 2 bases from V and 0 bases from J, leaving 20 bases between. DNA for the CDR3: TGTGCCAGCAGTGAAACGCCAGGATCACCTTATCCCTCTGGAAACACCATATATTTT. Protein: CASSETPGSPYPSGNTIYF.

The chain uses TRBV29-1 and TRBJ2-5; the D is unclear. Trimming pared 4 bases from V and 2 bases from J, leaving 8 bases between. The CDR3 consists of 12 residues. Germline CDR1 SQVTM, CDR2 ANQGSEA. The CDR3 sequence is CSVVRQQETQYF. The CDR3 DNA reads TGCAGCGTTGTCAGGCAGCAAGAGACCCAGTACTTC.

V usage is TRBV21-1 and J usage is TRBJ1-5. TRBV21-1 is a pseudogene. The CDR3 spans 15 residues. The CDR3 bases are TGTGCCAGCAGCAAAGAGCGCCCAGGCAATCAGCCCCAGCATTTT. It specifies CASSKERPGNQPQHF.

V is TRBV28 and J is TRBJ2-1; 12 bases are shared with TRBD2. Germline V gives CDR1 MDHEN, CDR2 SYDVKM. The CDR3 spans 15 residues. V lost 7 bases and J lost 5; bases outside the gene matches: 6. CDR3: CASTLRLAGDNEQFF. The DNA of the CDR3 is TGTGCCAGCACTTTGCGACTAGCGGGGGACAATGAGCAGTTCTTC.

V usage is TRBV15 and J usage is TRBJ2-5; D possibly corresponds to TRBD1 (6 bases). This CDR3 is built from 13 residues. From germline, CDR1 is LNHNV and CDR2 YYDKDF (reference sequence). Trimming left V 8 bases short and J 4 bases short, with 14 bases between. The CDR3 nucleotides are TGTGCCACCGAGCCCAGGGGTGGAGAGACCCAGTACTTC. As protein: CATEPRGGETQYF.

V is TRBV18 and J is TRBJ1-1; D is ambiguous. Deletions cut 2 bases from V and 5 bases from J, with 18 bases between. The germline CDR1 and CDR2 sequences are KGHSH and LQKENI. The CDR3 extends over 16 amino acids. The CDR3 is CASSPNSGPAGTEAFF. CDR3 sequence (DNA): TGTGCCAGCTCACCAAATTCTGGGCCGGCGGGGACTGAAGCTTTCTTT.

The table lists this clone with a count of one. The rearrangement links TRBV27 to TRBJ1-1; D is possibly TRBD1 (6 bases). There are 16 residues in the CDR3. V lost 2 bases to trimming and J lost 6 bases, with 19 bases between them. CDR1 and CDR2 from the germline V gene are MNHEY and SMNVEV (reference sequence). The CDR3 is CASSLLRWGRGAEAFF. As DNA, the CDR3 is TGTGCCAGCAGTTTACTTCGTTGGGGCAGGGGCGCTGAAGCTTTCTTT.

The chain uses TRBV5-6 and TRBJ2-2; 15 bases match TRBD2. V was clipped by 1 base and J by 6 bases; unmatched bases: 4. There are 17 residues in the CDR3. Germline-derived CDR1 and CDR2 are SGHDT and YYEEEE. This chain's CDR3 is CASSLMGLAGGAGELFF. The CDR3 DNA reads as TGTGCCAGCAGCTTGATGGGACTAGCGGGGGGAGCCGGGGAGCTGTTTTTT.

The chain combines TRBV6-5 with TRBJ1-2, with a tentative D call TRBD1 (6 bases). This CDR3 spans 14 amino acids. In germline, CDR1 is MNHEY, CDR2 SVGAGI. V gave up 7 bases and J gave up 0 bases, with 12 bases separating them. In nucleotides, the CDR3 is TGTGCCAGCACCCAGGGGCGAGCTAACTATGGCTACACCTTC. This sequence encodes CASTQGRANYGYTF.

This chain joins TRBV19 and TRBJ2-1, with D perhaps TRBD2 (5 bases). CDR3 length: 15 residues. V was pared by 1 base and J by 10 bases, with 17 bases between. Germline lookup yields CDR1 LNHDA and CDR2 SQIVND (reference sequence). The DNA for the CDR3 is TGTGCCAGTAGTATAGTGGACTCTGGTTTGGGGGAGCAGTTCTTC. This sequence encodes CASSIVDSGLGEQFF.

This clone was counted between two and nine times. V and J are TRBV18 and TRBJ1-5; 7 bases agree with TRBD1. Germline V gene lookup returns CDR1 KGHSH and CDR2 LQKENI. V lost 0 bases to trimming and J lost 4 bases; unmatched junction nucleotides: 6. CDR3 length: 16 residues. CDR3 in DNA: TGTGCCAGCTCACCACCCGGGACAGAACCGAATCAGCCCCAGCATTTT. This gives the protein CASSPPGTEPNQPQHF.

A few counts support this clone. This chain joins TRBV7-2 and TRBJ2-7; 12 nucleotides agree with TRBD2. V gave up 5 bases and J gave up 0 bases; unmatched junction bases: 8. Germline V gives CDR1 SGHTA, CDR2 FQGNSA. This CDR3 is 17 amino acids long. The CDR3 here is CASSHRLAGEFSYEQYF. In DNA, the CDR3 is TGTGCCAGCAGCCATCGACTAGCGGGGGAATTCTCCTACGAGCAGTACTTC.

The J gene is TRBJ2-1, the V gene TRBV2, with 7 nucleotides matching TRBD2. The V segment lost 6 bases and the J segment 9 bases; nucleotides outside the gene matches: 11. Germline CDR1 is SNHLY and CDR2 is FYNNEI. The CDR3 consists of 14 residues. The CDR3 DNA reads as TGTGCCAGCAGGGCCCCAGGGCGGGGGATTGAGCAGTTCTTC. It encodes CASRAPGRGIEQFF.

The J gene is TRBJ2-1, the V gene TRBV13; D unclear. The CDR3 is made up of 14 amino acids. Germline CDR1 and CDR2: PRHDT and FYEKMQ (reference sequence). V was cut by 0 bases and J by 9 bases, with 12 bases left in between. CDR3 loop: CASSLGQTITEQFF. Here the CDR3 DNA reads TGTGCCAGCAGCTTAGGCCAGACAATCACTGAGCAGTTCTTC.

The CDR3 loop is CASRNEGQGGEKLFF. CDR3 coding DNA: TGTGCCAGCAGGAACGAGGGACAGGGAGGCGAAAAACTGTTTTTT. This sequence joins TRBV7-2 and TRBJ1-4; the match to TRBD1 covers 9 bases. CDR3 length equals 15 residues. V was pared by 6 bases and J by 8 bases, with 10 bases of the junction left unmatched. CDR1 is SGHTA and CDR2 is FQGNSA in the germline V gene.

The chain links TRBV25-1 to TRBJ2-5; possibly TRBD1 for D (6 bases). CDR3 length: 14 residues. Trimming left V 5 bases short and J 3 bases short, with 13 bases between. Germline V gene data show CDR1 as MGHDK and CDR2 as SYGVNS. As DNA, the CDR3 is TGTGCCAGCAGTCGACCTGGGACAAAAGAGACCCAGTACTTC. Its protein product is CASSRPGTKETQYF.

This chain connects TRBV9 to TRBJ2-5; D uncertain. This CDR3 spans 14 amino acids. V was clipped by 2 bases and J by 0 bases, with 8 bases between them. CDR1 SGDLS and CDR2 YYNGEE come from the germline V gene. CDR3 amino acids: CASSVNINQETQYF. The CDR3 DNA reads TGTGCCAGCAGCGTCAACATAAACCAAGAGACCCAGTACTTC.

The rearrangement uses TRBV5-1 and TRBJ2-7; D is undetermined. Trimming pared 0 bases from V and 7 bases from J, leaving 20 bases between. Germline loops: CDR1 SGHRS, CDR2 YFSETQ. The CDR3 has 16 amino acids. The CDR3 DNA is TGCGCCAGCAGCTTGGCGGCGGCAAGCCCTCCAATTGAGCAGTACTTC. Translation gives CASSLAAASPPIEQYF.

The chain employs TRBV27 and TRBJ1-1; a weak D match, TRBD1 (5 bases). CDR1 MNHEY and CDR2 SMNVEV come from the germline V gene (reference sequence). The V end was cut by 5 bases, the J end by 0 bases, with 13 bases between. The CDR3 consists of 15 residues. CDR3 nucleotides: TGTGCCAGCAGTCCATACAGGATAATGAACACTGAAGCTTTCTTT. Residues: CASSPYRIMNTEAFF.

This clone was picked up one time. CDR3: CASSQGQGGEYGYTF. The CDR3 bases are TGCGCCAGCAGCCAAGGACAGGGAGGCGAGTATGGCTACACCTTC. This rearrangement joins TRBV4-1 to TRBJ1-2, with TRBD1 identical over 7 bases. CDR3 length: 15 residues. With 1 base clipped from V and 5 bases from J, the junction kept 7 bases outside the gene matches. Per germline, CDR1 MGHRA and CDR2 YSYEKL.

The rearrangement uses TRBV7-2 and TRBJ1-5; the match to TRBD1 covers 10 bases. The CDR3 extends over 19 amino acids. The V gene's germline CDR1 is SGHTA and CDR2 FQGNSA. The J segment lost 0 bases and the V segment lost 4 bases, leaving 12 bases of the junction unmatched. DNA for the CDR3: TGTGCCAGCAGCTCGCAGCCCGGGACAGGGGCTTTTAGCAATCAGCCCCAGCATTTT. It translates to CASSSQPGTGAFSNQPQHF.

The gene calls are TRBV9 and TRBJ2-1; 9 bases agree with TRBD2. In germline, CDR1 is SGDLS, CDR2 YYNGEE. V gave up 3 bases and J gave up 7 bases; unmatched junction bases: 11. CDR3 length: 16 amino acids. The CDR3 sequence is CASSAVAGVYINEQFF. CDR3 sequence (DNA): TGTGCCAGCAGCGCCGTAGCGGGGGTATACATTAATGAGCAGTTCTTC.

The J gene is TRBJ2-1, the V gene TRBV11-3; 8 nucleotides line up with TRBD2. Germline loops: CDR1 SGHNT, CDR2 YENEEA. The J segment lost 6 bases and the V segment lost 4 bases, leaving 8 bases of the junction unmatched. CDR3 length equals 15 residues. This CDR3 reads CASSYTSGGANEQFF. CDR3 DNA sequence: TGTGCCAGCAGCTACACTTCGGGAGGGGCCAATGAGCAGTTCTTC.

This clone occurred a few times. J is TRBJ2-7 and V is TRBV11-2; TRBD1 aligns across 8 bases. The germline gives CDR1 SGHAT, CDR2 FQNNGV. Trimming at V came to 5 bases and at J to 1 base, leaving 7 bases not matched to a gene. There are 15 residues in the CDR3. In nucleotides, the CDR3 is TGTGCCAGCAGCATCGACAGGGGTGCTTCCTACGAGCAGTACTTC. It encodes CASSIDRGASYEQYF.